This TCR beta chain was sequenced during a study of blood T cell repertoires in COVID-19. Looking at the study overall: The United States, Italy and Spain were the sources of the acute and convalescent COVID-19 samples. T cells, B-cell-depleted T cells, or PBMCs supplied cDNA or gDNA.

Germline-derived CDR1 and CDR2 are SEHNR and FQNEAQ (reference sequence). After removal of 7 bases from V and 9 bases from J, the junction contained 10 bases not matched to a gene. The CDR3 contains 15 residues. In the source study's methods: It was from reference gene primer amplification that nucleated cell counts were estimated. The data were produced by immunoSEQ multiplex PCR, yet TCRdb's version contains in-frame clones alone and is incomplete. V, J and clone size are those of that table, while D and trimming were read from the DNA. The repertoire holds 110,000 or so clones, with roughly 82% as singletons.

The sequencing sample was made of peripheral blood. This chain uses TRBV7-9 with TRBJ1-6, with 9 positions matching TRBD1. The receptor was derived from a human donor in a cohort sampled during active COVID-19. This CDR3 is CASTLDGTGFSPLHF. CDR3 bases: TGTGCCAGCACCCTAGATGGGACAGGGTTTTCACCCCTCCACTTT. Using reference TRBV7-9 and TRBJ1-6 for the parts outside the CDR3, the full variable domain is DTGVSQNPRHKITKRGQNVTFRCDPISEHNRLYWYRQTLGQGPEFLTYFQNEAQLEKSRLLSDRFSAERPKGSFSTLEIQRTEQGDSAMYLCASTLDGTGFSPLHFGNGTRLTVT.